This T cell receptor beta chain emerged from a study of blood T cells in healthy people across ages. This clonotype was counted only a few times. Its antigen is unidentified. Then a second PCR, running about 6 to 12 cycles, was carried out with a sample-barcoded 5' primer and a J-beta primer mix. TCRdb passed the 5' RACE reads through MiXCR, listing each CDR3 protein once. The repertoire has over 550,000 distinct CDR3 sequences, 25% to 30% of them found once; the top ten carry around a sixth. Germline V gives CDR1 DFQATT, CDR2 SNEGSKA (reference sequence). The junction had 7 bases not matched to a gene; V was cut back by 0 bases and J by 1 base. This CDR3 contains 16 residues. Study results and limitations: Among long-lived donors, naive CD4+ cells were more numerous and diversity higher than in aged donors.

The receptor was isolated from a woman aged 80 or older in good health. This chain links TRBV20-1 with TRBJ2-3; 7 positions match TRBD2. Sample: blood. The CDR3 sequence: CSAREGGGVGTDTQYF. The CDR3 DNA reads as TGCAGTGCTAGAGAGGGGGGGGGTGTCGGCACAGATACGCAGTATTTT.